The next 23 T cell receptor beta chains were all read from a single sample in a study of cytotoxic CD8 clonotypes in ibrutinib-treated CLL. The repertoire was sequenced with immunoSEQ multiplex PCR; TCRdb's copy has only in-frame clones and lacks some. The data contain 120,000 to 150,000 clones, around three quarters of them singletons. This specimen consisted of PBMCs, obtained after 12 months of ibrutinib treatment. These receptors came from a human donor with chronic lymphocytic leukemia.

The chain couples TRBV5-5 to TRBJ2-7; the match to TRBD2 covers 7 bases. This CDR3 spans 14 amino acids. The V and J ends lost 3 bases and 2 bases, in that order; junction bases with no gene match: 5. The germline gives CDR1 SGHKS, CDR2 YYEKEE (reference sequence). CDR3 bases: TGTGCCAGCAGCTCCGGGACTATGCCCTACGAGCAGTACTTC. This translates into CASSSGTMPYEQYF.

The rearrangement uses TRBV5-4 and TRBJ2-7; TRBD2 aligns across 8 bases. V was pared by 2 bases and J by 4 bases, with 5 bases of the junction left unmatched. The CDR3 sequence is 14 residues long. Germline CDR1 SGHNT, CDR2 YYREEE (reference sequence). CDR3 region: CASSFSGGFYEQYF. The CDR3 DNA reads TGTGCCAGCAGCTTTTCGGGGGGGTTTTACGAGCAGTACTTC.

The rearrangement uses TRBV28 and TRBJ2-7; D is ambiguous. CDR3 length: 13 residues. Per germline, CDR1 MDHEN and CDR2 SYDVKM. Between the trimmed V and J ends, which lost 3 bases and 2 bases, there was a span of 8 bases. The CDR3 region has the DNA TGTGCCAGCAGTTTGGGCAGAACCTACGAGCAGTACTTC. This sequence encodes CASSLGRTYEQYF. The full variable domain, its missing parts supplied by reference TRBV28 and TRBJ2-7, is DVKVTQSSRYLVKRTGEKVFLECVQDMDHENMFWYRQDPGLGLRLIYFSYDVKMKEKGDIPEGYSVSREKKERFSLILESASTNQTSMYLCASSLGRTYEQYFGPGTRLTVT.

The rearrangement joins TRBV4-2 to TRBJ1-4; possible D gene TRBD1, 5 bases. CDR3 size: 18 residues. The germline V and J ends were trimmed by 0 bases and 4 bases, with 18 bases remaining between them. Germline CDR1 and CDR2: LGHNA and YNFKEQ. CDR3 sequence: CASSQETDGGSGNEKLFF. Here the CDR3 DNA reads TGTGCCAGCAGCCAAGAGACCGATGGGGGGAGCGGTAATGAAAAACTGTTTTTT.

The CDR3 here is CAIQTQAATNEKLFF. The CDR3 DNA reads TGTGCCATCCAAACTCAGGCTGCAACTAATGAAAAACTGTTTTTT. V is TRBV6-1 and J is TRBJ1-4; D is unresolved. Trimming stripped 10 bases from V and 0 bases from J, with 15 bases between. This CDR3 region has 15 residues. Looked up from germline, CDR1 is MNHNS and CDR2 is SASEGT.

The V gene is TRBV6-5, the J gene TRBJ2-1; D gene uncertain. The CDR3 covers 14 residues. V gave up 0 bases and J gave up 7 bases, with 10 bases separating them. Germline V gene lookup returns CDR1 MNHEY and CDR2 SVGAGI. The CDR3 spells CASSYSNLGNEQFF. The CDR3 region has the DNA TGTGCCAGCAGTTACTCGAATCTGGGGAATGAGCAGTTCTTC.

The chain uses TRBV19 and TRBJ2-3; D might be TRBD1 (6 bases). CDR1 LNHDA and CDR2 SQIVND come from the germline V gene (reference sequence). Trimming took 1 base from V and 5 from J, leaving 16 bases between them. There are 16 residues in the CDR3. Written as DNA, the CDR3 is TGTGCCAGTAGTATAGTGGGTGGGGGCCCCCAAGATACGCAGTATTTT. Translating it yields CASSIVGGGPQDTQYF.

The CDR3 here is CASSLQGKNSNQPQHF. The CDR3 DNA reads TGTGCCAGTAGCCTACAGGGGAAGAATAGCAATCAGCCCCAGCATTTT. The rearrangement links TRBV19 to TRBJ1-5; 7 bases align to TRBD1. Germline V CDR1 and CDR2: LNHDA, SQIVND (reference sequence). The CDR3 extends over 16 amino acids. Germline trimming cut 6 bases from V and 0 bases from J; bases unmatched to any gene: 8. The whole variable domain, filled in from reference TRBV19 and TRBJ1-5, reads DGGITQSPKYLFRKEGQNVTLSCEQNLNHDAMYWYRQDPGQGLRLIYYSQIVNDFQKGDIAEGYSVSREKKESFPLTVTSAQKNPTAFYLCASSLQGKNSNQPQHFGDGTRLSIL.

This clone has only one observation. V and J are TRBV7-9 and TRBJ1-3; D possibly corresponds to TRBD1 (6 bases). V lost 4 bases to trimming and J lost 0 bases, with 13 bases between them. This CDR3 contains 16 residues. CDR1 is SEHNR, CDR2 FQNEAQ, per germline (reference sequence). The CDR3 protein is CASSSRGPSSGNTIYF. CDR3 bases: TGTGCCAGCAGCTCCAGGGGCCCTAGCTCTGGAAACACCATATATTTT.

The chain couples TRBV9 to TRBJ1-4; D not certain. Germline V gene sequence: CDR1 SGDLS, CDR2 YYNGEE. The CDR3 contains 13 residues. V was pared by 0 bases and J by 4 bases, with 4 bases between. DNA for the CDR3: TGTGCCAGCAGCGTAGACAGTAATGAAAAACTGTTTTTT. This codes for CASSVDSNEKLFF. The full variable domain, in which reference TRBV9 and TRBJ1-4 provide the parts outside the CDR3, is DSGVTQTPKHLITATGQRVTLRCSPRSGDLSVYWYQQSLDQGLQFLIQYYNGEERAKGNILERFSAQQFPDLHSELNLSSLELGDSALYFCASSVDSNEKLFFGSGTQLSVL.

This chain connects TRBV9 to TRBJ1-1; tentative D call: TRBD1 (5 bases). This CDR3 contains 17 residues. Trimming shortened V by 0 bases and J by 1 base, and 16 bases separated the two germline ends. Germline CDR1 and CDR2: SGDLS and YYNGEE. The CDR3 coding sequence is TGTGCCAGCAGCGTAGCCGCATTGGGGCAGGGGAACACTGAAGCTTTCTTT. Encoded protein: CASSVAALGQGNTEAFF.

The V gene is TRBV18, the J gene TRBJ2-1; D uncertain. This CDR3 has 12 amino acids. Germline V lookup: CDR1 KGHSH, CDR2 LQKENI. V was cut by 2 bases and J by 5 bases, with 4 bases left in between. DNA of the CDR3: TGTGCCAGCTCACCAAGCAACAATGAGCAGTTCTTC. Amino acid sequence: CASSPSNNEQFF.

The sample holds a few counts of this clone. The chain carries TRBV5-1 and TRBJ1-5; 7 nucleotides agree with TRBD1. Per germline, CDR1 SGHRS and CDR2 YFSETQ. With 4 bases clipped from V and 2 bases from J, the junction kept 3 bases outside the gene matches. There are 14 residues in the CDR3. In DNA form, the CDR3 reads TGCGCCAGCAGCACGACAGGGCGCAATCAGCCCCAGCATTTT. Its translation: CASSTTGRNQPQHF.

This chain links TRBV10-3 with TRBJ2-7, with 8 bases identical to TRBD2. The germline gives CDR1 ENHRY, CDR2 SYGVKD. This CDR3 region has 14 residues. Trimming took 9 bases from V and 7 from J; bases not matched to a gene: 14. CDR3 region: CAIREGLLGKEQYF. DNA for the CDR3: TGTGCCATTCGGGAGGGCCTTCTGGGGAAGGAGCAGTACTTC.

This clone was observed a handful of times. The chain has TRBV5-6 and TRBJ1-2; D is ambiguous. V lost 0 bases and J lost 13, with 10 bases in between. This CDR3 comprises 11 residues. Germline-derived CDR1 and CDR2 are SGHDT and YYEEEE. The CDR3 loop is CASSLAARRTF. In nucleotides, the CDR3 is TGTGCCAGCAGCTTGGCAGCCCGGCGCACCTTC.

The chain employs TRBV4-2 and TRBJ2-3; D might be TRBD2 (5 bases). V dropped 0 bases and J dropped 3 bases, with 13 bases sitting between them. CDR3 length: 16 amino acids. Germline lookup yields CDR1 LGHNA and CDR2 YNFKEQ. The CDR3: CASSQDFGVRTDTQYF. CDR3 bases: TGTGCCAGCAGCCAAGATTTCGGGGTGAGGACAGATACGCAGTATTTT.

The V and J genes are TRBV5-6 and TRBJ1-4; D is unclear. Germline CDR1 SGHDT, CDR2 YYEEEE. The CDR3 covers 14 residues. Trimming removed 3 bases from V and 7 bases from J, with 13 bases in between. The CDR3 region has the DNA TGTGCCAGCAGCTATTCGGGAGGTGGTGAAAAACTGTTTTTT. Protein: CASSYSGGGEKLFF.

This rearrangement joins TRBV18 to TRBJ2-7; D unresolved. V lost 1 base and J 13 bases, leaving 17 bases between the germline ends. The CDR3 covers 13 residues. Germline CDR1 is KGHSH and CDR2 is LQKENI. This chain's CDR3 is CASSPQGRPGEYF. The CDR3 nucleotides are TGTGCCAGCTCACCACAGGGCCGACCCGGTGAATACTTC.

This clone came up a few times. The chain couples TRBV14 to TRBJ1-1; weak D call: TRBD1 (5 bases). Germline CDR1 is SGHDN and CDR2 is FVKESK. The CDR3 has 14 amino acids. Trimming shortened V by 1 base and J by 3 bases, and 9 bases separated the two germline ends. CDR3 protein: CASSQGGPYTEAFF. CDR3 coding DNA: TGTGCCAGCAGCCAAGGGGGACCGTACACTGAAGCTTTCTTT.

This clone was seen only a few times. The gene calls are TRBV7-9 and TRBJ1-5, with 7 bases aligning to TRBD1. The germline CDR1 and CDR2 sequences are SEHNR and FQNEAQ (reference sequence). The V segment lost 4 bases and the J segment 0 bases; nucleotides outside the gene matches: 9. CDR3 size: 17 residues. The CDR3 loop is CASSSGRDSLSNQPQHF. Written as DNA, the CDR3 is TGTGCCAGCAGCTCCGGTAGGGACAGCCTTAGCAATCAGCCCCAGCATTTT.

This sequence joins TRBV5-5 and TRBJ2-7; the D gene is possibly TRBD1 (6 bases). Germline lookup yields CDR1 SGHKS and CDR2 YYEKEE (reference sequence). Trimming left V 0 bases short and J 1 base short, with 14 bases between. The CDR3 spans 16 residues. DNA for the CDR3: TGTGCCAGCAGCTTGGTAAGGTCAGGGGAGTCCTACGAGCAGTACTTC. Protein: CASSLVRSGESYEQYF.

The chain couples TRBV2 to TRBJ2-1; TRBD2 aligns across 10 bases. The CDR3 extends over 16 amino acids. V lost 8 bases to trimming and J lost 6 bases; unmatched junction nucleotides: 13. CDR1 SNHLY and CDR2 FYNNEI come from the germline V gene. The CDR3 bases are TGTGCCAGCCTCTCCCTAGCGGGGGTGGGTGGCAATGAGCAGTTCTTC. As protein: CASLSLAGVGGNEQFF.

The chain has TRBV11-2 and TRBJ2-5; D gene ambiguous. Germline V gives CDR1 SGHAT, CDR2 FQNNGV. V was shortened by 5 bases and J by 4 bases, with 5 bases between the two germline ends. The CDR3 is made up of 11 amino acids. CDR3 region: CASSSGETQYF. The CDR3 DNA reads TGTGCCAGCAGCAGTGGAGAGACCCAGTACTTC.